The TCR beta chain described here comes from a study of blood T cell repertoires in COVID-19. Study in general: T cells, B-cell-depleted T cells, or PBMCs provided the cDNA or gDNA that served as material.

The CDR3 has 13 residues. Looked up from germline, CDR1 is SGHTA and CDR2 is FQGNSA. The J segment lost 3 bases and the V segment lost 4 bases, leaving 3 bases of the junction unmatched. Patients in Seattle were enrolled during active infection, then followed longitudinally. In the original workflow: Estimated nucleated cell counts came from reference gene primer amplification. Assay used: immunoSEQ multiplex PCR; TCRdb lists only in-frame clones, some missing. From that table come the V and J calls and clone size; the DNA was used to work out D and trimming. The data contain some 220,000 clones, approximately 85% of them singletons.

This chain connects TRBV7-2 to TRBJ2-7; 7 nucleotides line up with TRBD1. Specimen: peripheral blood. This TCR was sampled from a man in his fifties with COVID-19, enrolled during active disease. The CDR3 DNA reads as TGTGCCAGCAGCTACGGGACAGACTACGAGCAGTACTTC. This gives the protein CASSYGTDYEQYF.